This TCR beta chain was recorded in a study of T cell changes during pregnancy in multiple sclerosis. Repertoires were generated with immunoSEQ multiplex PCR, while TCRdb's copy carries only in-frame clones and drops some. Among some 54,000 clones listed, roughly 93% were seen once. CDR1 is LNHDA, CDR2 SQIVND, per germline (reference sequence). CDR3 length equals 14 residues. After removal of 1 base from V and 1 base from J, the junction contained 0 bases not matched to a gene. The starting material was peripheral blood, obtained after pregnancy. The sequence was obtained from a female donor with multiple sclerosis, enrolled in a pregnancy study. J is TRBJ2-7 and V is TRBV19; TRBD2 aligns across 8 bases. This chain's CDR3 is CASSIVAGSYEQYF. The CDR3 coding sequence is TGTGCCAGTAGTATAGTAGCGGGATCCTACGAGCAGTACTTC.